The clone carrying this T cell receptor beta chain turned up a few times. Its antigen is still unknown. This entry belongs to a study of T-cell memory formation after mild COVID-19. Across the study: TCR clusters were mostly donor specific. Study findings and constraints: Among contracting clones, CD4+ were mainly CM/EM and CD8+ enriched in EMRA.

CDR1 SGHVS and CDR2 FNYEAQ come from the germline V gene. The CDR3 spans 14 residues. Trimming stripped 2 bases from V and 2 bases from J, with 7 bases between. Constant-segment-primed 5'RACE gave TCR alpha and TCR beta cDNA libraries with sample barcodes and UMIs. TCRdb reanalysed the 5' RACE reads using MiXCR and keeps one entry per CDR3 protein. This sample carries about 470,000 distinct CDR3 sequences, approximately 25% of them seen once, and the ten largest clones take under 15%. The sequence derives from an adult woman who had mild COVID-19 (a few samples of this study predate the infection). Cell type and time point are not known. Source material: PBMCs or a T cell subset sorted from them (not recorded which). This chain links TRBV7-6 with TRBJ1-5; D call uncertain. CDR3 nucleotides: TGTGCCAGCAGCTTAAGAACAGGCAATCAGCCCCAGCATTTT. It yields the protein CASSLRTGNQPQHF.